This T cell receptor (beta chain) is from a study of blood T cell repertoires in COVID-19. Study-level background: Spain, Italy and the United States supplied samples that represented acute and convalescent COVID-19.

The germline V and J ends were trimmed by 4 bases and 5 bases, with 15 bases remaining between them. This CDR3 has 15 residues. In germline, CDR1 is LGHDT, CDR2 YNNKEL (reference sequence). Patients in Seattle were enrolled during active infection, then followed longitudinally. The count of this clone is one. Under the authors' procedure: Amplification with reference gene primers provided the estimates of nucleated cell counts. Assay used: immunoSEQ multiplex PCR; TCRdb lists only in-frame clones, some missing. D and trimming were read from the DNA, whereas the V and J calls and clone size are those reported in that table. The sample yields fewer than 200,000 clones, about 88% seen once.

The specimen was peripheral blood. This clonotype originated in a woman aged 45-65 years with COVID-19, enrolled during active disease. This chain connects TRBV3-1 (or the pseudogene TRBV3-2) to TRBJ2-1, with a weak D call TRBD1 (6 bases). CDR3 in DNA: TGTGCCAGCAGCCTGGGGACACAAAGTCACAATGAGCAGTTCTTC. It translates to CASSLGTQSHNEQFF.